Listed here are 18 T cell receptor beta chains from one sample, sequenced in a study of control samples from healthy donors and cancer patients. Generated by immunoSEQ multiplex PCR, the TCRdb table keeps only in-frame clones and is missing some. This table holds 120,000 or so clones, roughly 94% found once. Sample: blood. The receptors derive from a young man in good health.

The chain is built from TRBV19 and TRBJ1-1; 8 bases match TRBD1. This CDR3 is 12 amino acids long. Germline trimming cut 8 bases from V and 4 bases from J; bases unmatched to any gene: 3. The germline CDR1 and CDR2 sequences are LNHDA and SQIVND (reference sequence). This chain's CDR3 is CASHQGATEAFF. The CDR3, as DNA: TGTGCCAGTCACCAGGGGGCCACTGAAGCTTTCTTT.

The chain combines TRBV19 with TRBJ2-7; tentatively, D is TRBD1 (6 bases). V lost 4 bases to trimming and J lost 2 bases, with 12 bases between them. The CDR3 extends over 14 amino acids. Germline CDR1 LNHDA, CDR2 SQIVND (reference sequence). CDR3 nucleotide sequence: TGTGCCAGTAGTACAGGACAGCTCACCTACGAGCAGTACTTC. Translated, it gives CASSTGQLTYEQYF.

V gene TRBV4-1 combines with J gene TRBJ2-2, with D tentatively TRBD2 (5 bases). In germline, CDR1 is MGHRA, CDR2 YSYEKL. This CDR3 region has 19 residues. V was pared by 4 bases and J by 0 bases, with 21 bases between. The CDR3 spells CASSRIPVASSANTGELFF. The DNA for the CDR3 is TGCGCCAGCAGCCGGATCCCCGTAGCTAGCAGCGCGAACACCGGGGAGCTGTTTTTT.

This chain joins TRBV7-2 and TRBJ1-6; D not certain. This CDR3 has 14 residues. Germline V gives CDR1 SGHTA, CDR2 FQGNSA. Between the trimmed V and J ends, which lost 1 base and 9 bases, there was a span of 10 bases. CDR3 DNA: TGTGCCAGCAGCTTAGAGGCTCTCGCTTCACCCCTCCACTTT. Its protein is CASSLEALASPLHF.

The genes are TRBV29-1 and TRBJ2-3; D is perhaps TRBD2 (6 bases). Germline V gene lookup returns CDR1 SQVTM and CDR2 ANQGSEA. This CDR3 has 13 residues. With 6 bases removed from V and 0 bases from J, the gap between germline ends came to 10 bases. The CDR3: CSVLRGSTDTQYF. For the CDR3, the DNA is TGCAGCGTCCTCCGGGGGAGCACAGATACGCAGTATTTT.

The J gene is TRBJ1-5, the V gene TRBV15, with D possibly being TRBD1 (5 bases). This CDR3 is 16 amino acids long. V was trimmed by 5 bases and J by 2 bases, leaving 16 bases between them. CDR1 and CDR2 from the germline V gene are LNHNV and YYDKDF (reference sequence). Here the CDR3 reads CATSRLGTPGNQPQHF. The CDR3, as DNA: TGTGCCACCAGCCGACTTGGGACTCCGGGCAATCAGCCCCAGCATTTT.

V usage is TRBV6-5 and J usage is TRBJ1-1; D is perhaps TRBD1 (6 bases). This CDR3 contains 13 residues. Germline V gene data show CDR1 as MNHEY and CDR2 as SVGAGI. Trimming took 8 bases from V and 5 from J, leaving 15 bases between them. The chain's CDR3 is CASAQGSTTEAFF. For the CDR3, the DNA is TGTGCCAGCGCACAGGGCTCGACTACTGAAGCTTTCTTT.

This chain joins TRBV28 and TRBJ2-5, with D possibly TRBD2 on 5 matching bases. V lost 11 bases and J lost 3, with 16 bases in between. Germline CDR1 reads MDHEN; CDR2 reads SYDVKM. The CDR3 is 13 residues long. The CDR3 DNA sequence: TGTGCCTCACTAGGTGGGGATAAAGAGACCCAGTACTTC. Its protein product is CASLGGDKETQYF.

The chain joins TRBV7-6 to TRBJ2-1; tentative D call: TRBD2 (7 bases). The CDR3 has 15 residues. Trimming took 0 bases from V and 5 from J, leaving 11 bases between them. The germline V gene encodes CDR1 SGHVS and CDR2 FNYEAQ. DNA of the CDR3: TGTGCCAGCAGCTTAGCCGGGGGGCTAGACAATGAGCAGTTCTTC. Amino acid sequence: CASSLAGGLDNEQFF.

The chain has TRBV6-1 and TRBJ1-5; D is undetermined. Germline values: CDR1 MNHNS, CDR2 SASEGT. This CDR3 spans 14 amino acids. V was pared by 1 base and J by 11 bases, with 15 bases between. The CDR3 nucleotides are TGTGCCAGCAGTGAAGGGCGTACCCAGTGGGCCCAGCATTTT. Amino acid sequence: CASSEGRTQWAQHF.

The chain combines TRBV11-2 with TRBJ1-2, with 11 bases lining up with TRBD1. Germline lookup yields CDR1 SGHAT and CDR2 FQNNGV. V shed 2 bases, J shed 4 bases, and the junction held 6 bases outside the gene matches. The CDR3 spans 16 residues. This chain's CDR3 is CASSLLLDRGLYGYTF. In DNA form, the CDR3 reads TGTGCCAGCAGCTTACTTCTGGACAGGGGGCTCTATGGCTACACCTTC.

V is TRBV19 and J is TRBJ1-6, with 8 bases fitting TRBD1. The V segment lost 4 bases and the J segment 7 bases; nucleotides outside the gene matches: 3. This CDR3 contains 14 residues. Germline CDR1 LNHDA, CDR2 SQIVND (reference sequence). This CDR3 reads CASSTHRGNSPLHF. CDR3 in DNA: TGTGCCAGTAGTACCCACAGGGGGAATTCACCCCTCCACTTT.

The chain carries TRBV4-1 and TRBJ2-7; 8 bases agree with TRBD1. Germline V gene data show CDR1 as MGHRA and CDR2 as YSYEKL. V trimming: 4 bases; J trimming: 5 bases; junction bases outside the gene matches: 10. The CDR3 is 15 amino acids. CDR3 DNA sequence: TGCGCCAGCAGCCCATTCGCAGGGGGCAGGGACGAGCAGTACTTC. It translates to CASSPFAGGRDEQYF.

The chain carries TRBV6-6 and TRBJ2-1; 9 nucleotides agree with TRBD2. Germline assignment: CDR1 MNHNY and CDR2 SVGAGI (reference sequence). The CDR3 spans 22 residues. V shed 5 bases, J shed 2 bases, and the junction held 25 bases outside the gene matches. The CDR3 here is CASSRPLSGGMFRGVTYNEQFF. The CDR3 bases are TGTGCCAGCAGTCGCCCCTTGAGCGGGGGGATGTTCAGGGGGGTGACCTACAATGAGCAGTTCTTC.

CDR3 sequence reads: CASSQGPGPNTGELFF. DNA for the CDR3: TGCGCCAGCAGCCAAGGTCCAGGGCCCAACACCGGGGAGCTGTTTTTT. The chain employs TRBV4-1 and TRBJ2-2; a possible D gene is TRBD1 (5 bases). Germline V gene sequence: CDR1 MGHRA, CDR2 YSYEKL. V shed 1 base and J shed 2 bases, with 11 bases lying between them. This CDR3 has 16 residues.

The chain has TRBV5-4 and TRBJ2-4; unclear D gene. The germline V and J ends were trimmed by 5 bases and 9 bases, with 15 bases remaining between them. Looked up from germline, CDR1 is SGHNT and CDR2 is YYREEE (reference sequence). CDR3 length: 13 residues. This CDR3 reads CASSRALLGIQYF. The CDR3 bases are TGTGCCAGCAGTCGGGCCCTCCTGGGCATTCAGTACTTC.

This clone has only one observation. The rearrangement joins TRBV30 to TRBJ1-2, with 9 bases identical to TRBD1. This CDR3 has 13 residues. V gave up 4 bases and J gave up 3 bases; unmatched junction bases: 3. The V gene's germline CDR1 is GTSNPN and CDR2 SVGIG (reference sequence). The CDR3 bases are TGTGCCTGGAAGGACAGGGGATACTATGGCTACACCTTC. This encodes CAWKDRGYYGYTF.

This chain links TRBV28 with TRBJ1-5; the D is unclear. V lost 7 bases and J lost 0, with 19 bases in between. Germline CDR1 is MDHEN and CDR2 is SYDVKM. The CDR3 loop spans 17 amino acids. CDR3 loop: CASTLPEGENSNQPQHF. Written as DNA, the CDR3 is TGTGCCAGCACCCTTCCGGAGGGAGAAAATAGCAATCAGCCCCAGCATTTT.